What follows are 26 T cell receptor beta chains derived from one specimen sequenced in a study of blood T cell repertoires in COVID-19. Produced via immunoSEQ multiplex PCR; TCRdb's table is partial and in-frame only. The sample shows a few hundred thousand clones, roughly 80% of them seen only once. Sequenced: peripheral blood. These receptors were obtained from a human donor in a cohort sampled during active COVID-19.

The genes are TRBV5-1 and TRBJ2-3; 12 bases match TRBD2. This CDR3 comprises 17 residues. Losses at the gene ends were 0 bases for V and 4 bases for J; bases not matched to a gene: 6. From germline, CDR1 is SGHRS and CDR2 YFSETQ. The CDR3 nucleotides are TGCGCCAGCAGCTTGGGACTAGCGGGAGTATCGTCAGATACGCAGTATTTT. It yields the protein CASSLGLAGVSSDTQYF. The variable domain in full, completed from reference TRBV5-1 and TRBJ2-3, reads KAGVTQTPRYLIKTRGQQVTLSCSPISGHRSVSWYQQTPGQGLQFLFEYFSETQRNKGNFPGRFSGRQFSNSRSEMNVSTLELGDSALYLCASSLGLAGVSSDTQYFGPGTRLTVL.

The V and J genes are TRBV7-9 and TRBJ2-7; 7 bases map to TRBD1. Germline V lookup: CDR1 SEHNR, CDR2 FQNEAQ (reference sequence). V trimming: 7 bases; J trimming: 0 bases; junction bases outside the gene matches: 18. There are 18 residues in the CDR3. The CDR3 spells CASTKQLARDSISYEQYF. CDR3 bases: TGTGCCAGCACCAAGCAATTAGCCCGGGACAGTATCTCCTACGAGCAGTACTTC.

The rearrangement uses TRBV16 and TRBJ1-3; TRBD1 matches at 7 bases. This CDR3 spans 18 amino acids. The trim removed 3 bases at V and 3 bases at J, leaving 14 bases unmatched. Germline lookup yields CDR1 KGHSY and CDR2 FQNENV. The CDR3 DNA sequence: TGTGCCAGCAGCCACCGGCGTCTGACAGGGACTTTTGGAAACACCATATATTTT. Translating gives CASSHRRLTGTFGNTIYF.

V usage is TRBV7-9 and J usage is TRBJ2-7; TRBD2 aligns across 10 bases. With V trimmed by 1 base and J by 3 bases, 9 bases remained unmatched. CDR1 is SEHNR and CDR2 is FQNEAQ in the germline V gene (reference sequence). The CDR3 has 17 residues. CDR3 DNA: TGTGCCAGCAGCTTAGGCCCAGGACTAGCGGCAAACTACGAGCAGTACTTC. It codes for CASSLGPGLAANYEQYF.

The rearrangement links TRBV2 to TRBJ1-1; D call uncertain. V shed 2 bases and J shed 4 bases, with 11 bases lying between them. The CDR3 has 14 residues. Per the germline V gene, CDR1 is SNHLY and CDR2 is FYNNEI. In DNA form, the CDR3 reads TGTGCCAGCAGTGAAAACCTAGCGGGCACTGAAGCTTTCTTT. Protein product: CASSENLAGTEAFF. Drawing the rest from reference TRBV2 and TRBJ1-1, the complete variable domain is EPEVTQTPSHQVTQMGQEVILRCVPISNHLYFYWYRQILGQKVEFLVSFYNNEISEKSEIFDDQFSVERPDGSNFTLKIRSTKLEDSAMYFCASSENLAGTEAFFGQGTRLTVV.

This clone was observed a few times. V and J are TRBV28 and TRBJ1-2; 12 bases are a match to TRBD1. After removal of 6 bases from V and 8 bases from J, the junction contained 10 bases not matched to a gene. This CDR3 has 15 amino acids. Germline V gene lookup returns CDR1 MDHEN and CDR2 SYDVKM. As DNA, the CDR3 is TGTGCCAGCAGCTACCTCGGGACAGGGGGCGACGGCTACACCTTC. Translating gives CASSYLGTGGDGYTF.

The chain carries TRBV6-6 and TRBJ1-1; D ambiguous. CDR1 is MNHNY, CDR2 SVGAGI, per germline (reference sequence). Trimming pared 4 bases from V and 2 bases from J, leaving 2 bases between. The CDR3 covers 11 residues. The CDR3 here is CASSSNTEAFF. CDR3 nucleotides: TGTGCCAGCAGTTCAAACACTGAAGCTTTCTTT.

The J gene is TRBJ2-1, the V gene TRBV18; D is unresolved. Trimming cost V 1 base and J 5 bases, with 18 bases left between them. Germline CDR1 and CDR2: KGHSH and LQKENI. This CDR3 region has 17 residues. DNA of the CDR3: TGTGCCAGCTCACCACGCCGACTGCCCCGAACGAACAATGAGCAGTTCTTC. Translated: CASSPRRLPRTNNEQFF.

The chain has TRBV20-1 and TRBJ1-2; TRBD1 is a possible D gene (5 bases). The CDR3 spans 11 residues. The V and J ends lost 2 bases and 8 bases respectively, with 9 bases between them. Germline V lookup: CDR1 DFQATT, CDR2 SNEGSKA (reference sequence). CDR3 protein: CSARPGDGYTF. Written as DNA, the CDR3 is TGCAGTGCTAGACCGGGGGACGGCTACACCTTC.

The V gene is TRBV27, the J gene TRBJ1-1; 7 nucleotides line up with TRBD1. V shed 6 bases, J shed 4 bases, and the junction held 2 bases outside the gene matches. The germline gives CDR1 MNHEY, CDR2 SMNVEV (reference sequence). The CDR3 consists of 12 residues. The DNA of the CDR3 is TGTGCCAGCAGGACAGGGAGCACTGAAGCTTTCTTT. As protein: CASRTGSTEAFF.

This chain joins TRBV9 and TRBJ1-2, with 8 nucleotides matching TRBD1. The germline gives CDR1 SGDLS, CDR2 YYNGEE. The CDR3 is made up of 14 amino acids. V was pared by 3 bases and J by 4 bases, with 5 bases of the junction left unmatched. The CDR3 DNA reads TGTGCCAGCAGCGCTGGGGACAGGACCTATGGCTACACCTTC. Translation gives CASSAGDRTYGYTF.

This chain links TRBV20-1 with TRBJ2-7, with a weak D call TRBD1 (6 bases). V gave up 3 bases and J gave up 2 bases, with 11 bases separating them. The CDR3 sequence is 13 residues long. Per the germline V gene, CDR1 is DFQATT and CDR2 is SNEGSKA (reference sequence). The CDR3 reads CSASTGLPYEQYF. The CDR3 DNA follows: TGCAGTGCTAGTACAGGGCTCCCCTACGAGCAGTACTTC.

CDR3 residues: CASSPPRTSGSDTQYF. The CDR3 DNA reads as TGTGCCAGCAGCCCACCCCGGACTAGCGGCTCGGATACGCAGTATTTT. The chain couples TRBV11-2 to TRBJ2-3, with 10 positions matching TRBD2. The V and J ends lost 5 bases and 6 bases, in that order; junction bases with no gene match: 11. Germline loops: CDR1 SGHAT, CDR2 FQNNGV. CDR3 length: 16 residues.

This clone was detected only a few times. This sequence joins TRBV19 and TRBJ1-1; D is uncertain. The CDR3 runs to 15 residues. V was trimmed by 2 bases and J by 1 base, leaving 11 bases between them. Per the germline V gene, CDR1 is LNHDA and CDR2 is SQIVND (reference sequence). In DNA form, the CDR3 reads TGTGCCAGTAGTATAATGCTCGGAGGGAACACTGAAGCTTTCTTT. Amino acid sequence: CASSIMLGGNTEAFF.

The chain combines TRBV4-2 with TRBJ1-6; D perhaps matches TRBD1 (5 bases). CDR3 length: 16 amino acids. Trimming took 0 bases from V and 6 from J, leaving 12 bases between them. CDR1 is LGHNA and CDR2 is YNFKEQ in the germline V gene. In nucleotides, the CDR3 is TGTGCCAGCAGCCAAGATTTCGGCAGGGTTAATTCACCCCTCCACTTT. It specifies CASSQDFGRVNSPLHF.

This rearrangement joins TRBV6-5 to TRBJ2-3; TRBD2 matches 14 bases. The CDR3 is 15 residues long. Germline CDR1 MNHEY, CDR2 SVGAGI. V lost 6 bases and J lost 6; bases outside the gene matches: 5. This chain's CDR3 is CASRGTSGSYDTQYF. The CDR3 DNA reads TGTGCCAGCAGGGGGACTAGCGGGAGTTACGATACGCAGTATTTT.

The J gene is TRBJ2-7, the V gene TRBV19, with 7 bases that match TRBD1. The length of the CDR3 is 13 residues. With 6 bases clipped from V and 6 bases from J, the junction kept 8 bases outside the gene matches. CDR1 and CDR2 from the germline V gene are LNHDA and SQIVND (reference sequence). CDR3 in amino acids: CASRDLHRGEQYF. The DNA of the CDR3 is TGTGCCAGTAGGGACCTTCACAGGGGCGAGCAGTACTTC.

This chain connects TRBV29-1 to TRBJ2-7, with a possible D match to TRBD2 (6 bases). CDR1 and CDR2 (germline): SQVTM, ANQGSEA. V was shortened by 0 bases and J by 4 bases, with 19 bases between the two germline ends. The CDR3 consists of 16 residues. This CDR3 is CSVEDGKAGPPYEQYF. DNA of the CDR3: TGCAGCGTTGAAGATGGAAAGGCGGGACCCCCGTACGAGCAGTACTTC.

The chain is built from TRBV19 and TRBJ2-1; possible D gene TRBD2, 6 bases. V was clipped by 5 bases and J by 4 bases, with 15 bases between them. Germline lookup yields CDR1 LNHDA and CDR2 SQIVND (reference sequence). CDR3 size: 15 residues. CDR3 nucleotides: TGTGCCAGTAGTCTCAGTTTCGCGGGGTACAATGAGCAGTTCTTC. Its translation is CASSLSFAGYNEQFF.

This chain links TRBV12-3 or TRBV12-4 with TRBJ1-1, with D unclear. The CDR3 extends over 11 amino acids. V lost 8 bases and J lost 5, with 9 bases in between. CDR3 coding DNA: TGTGCCAGCCGGTATTCGACTGAAGCTTTCTTT. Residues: CASRYSTEAFF.

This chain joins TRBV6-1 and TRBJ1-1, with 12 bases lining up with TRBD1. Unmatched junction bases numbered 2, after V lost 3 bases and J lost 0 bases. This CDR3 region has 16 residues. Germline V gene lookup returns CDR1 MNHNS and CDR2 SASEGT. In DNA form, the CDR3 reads TGTGCCAGCAGTGAGGGACAGGGGGCCATGAACACTGAAGCTTTCTTT. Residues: CASSEGQGAMNTEAFF.

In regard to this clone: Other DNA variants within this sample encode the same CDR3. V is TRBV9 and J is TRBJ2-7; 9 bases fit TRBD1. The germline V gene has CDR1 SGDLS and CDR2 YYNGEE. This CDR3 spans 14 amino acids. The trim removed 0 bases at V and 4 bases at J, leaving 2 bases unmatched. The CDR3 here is CASSVGGQGYEQYF. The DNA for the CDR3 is TGTGCCAGCAGCGTAGGGGGACAGGGATACGAGCAGTACTTC. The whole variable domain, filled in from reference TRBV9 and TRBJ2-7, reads DSGVTQTPKHLITATGQRVTLRCSPRSGDLSVYWYQQSLDQGLQFLIQYYNGEERAKGNILERFSAQQFPDLHSELNLSSLELGDSALYFCASSVGGQGYEQYFGPGTRLTVT.

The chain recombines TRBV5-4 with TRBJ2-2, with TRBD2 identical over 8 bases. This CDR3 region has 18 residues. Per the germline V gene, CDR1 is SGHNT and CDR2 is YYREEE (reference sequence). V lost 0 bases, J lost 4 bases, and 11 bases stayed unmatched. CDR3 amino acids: CASSLASVIGRATGELFF. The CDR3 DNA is TGTGCCAGCAGCTTGGCCTCTGTCATCGGGAGGGCCACCGGGGAGCTGTTTTTT.

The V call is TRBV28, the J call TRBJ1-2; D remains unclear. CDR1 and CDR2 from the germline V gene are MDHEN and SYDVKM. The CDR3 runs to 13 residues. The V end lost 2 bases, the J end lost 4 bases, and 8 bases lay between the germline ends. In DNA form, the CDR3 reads TGTGCCAGCAGTTTAATCTACCGCTATGGCTACACCTTC. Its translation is CASSLIYRYGYTF.

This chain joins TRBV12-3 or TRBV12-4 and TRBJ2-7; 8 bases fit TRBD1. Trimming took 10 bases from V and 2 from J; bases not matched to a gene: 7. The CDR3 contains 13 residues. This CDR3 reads CATSQGQAYEQYF. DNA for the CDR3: TGTGCCACCTCCCAGGGACAGGCCTACGAGCAGTACTTC.

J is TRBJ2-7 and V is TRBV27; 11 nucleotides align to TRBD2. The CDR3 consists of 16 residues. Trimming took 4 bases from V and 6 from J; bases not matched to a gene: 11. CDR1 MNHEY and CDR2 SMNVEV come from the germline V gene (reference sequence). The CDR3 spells CASSSLKLAGVSEQYF. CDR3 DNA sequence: TGTGCCAGCAGTTCCTTAAAACTAGCGGGAGTATCCGAGCAGTACTTC.